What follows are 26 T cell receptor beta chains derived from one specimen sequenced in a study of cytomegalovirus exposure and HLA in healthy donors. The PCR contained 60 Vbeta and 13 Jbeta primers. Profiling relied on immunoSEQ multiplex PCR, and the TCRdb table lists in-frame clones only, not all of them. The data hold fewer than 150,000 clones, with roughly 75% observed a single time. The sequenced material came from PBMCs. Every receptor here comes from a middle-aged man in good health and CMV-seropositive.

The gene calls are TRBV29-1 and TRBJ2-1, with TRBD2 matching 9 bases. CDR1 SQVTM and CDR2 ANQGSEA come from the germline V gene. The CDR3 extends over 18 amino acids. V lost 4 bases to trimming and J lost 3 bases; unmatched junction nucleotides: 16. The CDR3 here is CSVGGLAGSTSHYNEQFF. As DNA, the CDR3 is TGCAGCGTTGGAGGGCTAGCGGGATCAACATCCCACTACAATGAGCAGTTCTTC.

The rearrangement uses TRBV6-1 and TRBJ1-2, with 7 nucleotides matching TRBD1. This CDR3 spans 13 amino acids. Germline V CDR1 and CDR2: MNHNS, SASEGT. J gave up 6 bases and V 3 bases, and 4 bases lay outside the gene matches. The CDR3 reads CASSEEGANGYTF. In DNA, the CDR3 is TGTGCCAGCAGTGAGGAGGGGGCGAATGGCTACACCTTC.

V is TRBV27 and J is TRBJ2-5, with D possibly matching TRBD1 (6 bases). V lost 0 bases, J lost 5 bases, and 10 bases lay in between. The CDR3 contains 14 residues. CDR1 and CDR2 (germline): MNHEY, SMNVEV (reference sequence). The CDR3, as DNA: TGTGCCAGCAGTTTATCATGGGGGCCGGAGACCCAGTACTTC. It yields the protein CASSLSWGPETQYF.

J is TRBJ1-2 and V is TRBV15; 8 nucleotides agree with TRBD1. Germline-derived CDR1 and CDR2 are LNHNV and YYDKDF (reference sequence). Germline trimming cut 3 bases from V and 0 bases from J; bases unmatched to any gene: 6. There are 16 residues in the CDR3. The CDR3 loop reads CATSRWGGQANYGYTF. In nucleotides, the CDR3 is TGTGCCACCAGCAGGTGGGGGGGACAGGCTAACTATGGCTACACCTTC.

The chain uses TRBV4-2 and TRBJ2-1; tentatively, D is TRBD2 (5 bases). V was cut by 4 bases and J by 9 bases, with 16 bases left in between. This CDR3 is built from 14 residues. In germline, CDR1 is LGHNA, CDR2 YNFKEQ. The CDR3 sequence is CASSRTTTSFEQFF. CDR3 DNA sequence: TGTGCCAGCAGCCGAACAACAACTAGTTTTGAGCAGTTCTTC.

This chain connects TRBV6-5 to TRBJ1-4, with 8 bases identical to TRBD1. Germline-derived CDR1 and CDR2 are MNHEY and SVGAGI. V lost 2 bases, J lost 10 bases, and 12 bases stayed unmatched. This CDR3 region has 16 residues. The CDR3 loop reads CASSYETGQGRGKLFF. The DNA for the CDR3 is TGTGCCAGCAGTTACGAGACAGGACAGGGTCGAGGAAAACTGTTTTTT.

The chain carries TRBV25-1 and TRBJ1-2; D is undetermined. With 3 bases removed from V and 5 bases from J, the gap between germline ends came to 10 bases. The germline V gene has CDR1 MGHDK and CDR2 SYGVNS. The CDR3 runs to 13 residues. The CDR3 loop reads CASSEGSYYGYTF. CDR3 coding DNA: TGTGCCAGCAGTGAGGGCAGTTATTATGGCTACACCTTC.

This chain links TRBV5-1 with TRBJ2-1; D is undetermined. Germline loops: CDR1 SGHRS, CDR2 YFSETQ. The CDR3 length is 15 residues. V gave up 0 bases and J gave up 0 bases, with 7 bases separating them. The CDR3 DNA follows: TGCGCCAGCAGCTTGGAAGCGATCTCCTACAATGAGCAGTTCTTC. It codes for CASSLEAISYNEQFF. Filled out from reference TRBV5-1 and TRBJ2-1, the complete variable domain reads KAGVTQTPRYLIKTRGQQVTLSCSPISGHRSVSWYQQTPGQGLQFLFEYFSETQRNKGNFPGRFSGRQFSNSRSEMNVSTLELGDSALYLCASSLEAISYNEQFFGPGTRLTVL.

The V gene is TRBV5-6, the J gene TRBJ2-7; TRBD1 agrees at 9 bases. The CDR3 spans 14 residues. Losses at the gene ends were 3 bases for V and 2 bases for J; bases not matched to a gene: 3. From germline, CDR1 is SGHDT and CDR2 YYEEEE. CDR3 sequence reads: CASSWTGAPYEQYF. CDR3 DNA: TGTGCCAGCAGCTGGACAGGGGCCCCCTACGAGCAGTACTTC. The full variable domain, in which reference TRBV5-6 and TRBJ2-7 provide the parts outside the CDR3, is DAGVTQSPTHLIKTRGQQVTLRCSPKSGHDTVSWYQQALGQGPQFIFQYYEEEERQRGNFPDRFSGHQFPNYSSELNVNALLLGDSALYLCASSWTGAPYEQYFGPGTRLTVT.

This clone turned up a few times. The CDR3: CASSARTGSEQYF. CDR3 coding DNA: TGTGCCAGCAGTGCCAGGACAGGGTCCGAGCAGTACTTC. The chain combines TRBV6-1 with TRBJ2-7; 8 bases are a match to TRBD1. V lost 4 bases, J lost 6 bases, and 5 bases stayed unmatched. The germline V gene encodes CDR1 MNHNS and CDR2 SASEGT. The CDR3 is 13 residues long.

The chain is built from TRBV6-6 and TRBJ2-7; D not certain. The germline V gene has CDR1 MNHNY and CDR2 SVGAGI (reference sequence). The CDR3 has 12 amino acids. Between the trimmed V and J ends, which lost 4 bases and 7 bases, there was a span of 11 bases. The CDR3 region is CASSLRSGEQYF. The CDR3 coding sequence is TGTGCCAGCAGTTTGAGGTCTGGTGAGCAGTACTTC.

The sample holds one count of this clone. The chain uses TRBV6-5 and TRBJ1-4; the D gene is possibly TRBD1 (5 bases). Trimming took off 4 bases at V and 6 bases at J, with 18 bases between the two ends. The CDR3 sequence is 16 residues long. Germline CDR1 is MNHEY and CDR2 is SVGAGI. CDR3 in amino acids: CASSFRDAAGDEKLFF. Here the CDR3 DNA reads TGTGCCAGCAGTTTCCGGGACGCGGCGGGGGATGAAAAACTGTTTTTT.

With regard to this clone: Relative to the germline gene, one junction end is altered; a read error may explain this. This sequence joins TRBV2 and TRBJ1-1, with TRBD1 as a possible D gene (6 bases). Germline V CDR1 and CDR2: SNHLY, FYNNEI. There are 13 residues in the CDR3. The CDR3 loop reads CASRRQDFTGAFF. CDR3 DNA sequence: TGTGCCAGCAGGCGACAGGACTTCACTGGAGCTTTCTTT.

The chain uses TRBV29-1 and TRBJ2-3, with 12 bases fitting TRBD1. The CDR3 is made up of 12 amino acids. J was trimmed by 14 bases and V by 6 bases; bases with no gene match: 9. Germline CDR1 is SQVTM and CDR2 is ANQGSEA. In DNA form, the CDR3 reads TGCAGCGTCGGGACAGGGGGCCCGAACTGGTATTTT. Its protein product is CSVGTGGPNWYF.

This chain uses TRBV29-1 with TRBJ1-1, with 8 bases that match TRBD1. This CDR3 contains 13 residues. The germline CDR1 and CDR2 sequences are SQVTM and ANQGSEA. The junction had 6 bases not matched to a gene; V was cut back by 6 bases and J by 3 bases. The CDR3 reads CSVLTGVDTEAFF. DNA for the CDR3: TGCAGCGTCCTGACAGGGGTTGACACTGAAGCTTTCTTT. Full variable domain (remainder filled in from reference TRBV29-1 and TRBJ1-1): SAVISQKPSRDICQRGTSLTIQCQVDSQVTMMFWYRQQPGQSLTLIATANQGSEATYESGFVIDKFPISRPNLTFSTLTVSNMSPEDSSIYLCSVLTGVDTEAFFGQGTRLTVV.

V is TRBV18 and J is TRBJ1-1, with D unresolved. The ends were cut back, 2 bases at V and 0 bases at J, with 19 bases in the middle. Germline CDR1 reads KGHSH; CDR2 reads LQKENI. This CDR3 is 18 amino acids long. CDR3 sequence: CASSPRGRPTEVNTEAFF. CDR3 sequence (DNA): TGTGCCAGCTCACCAAGAGGGAGGCCTACTGAGGTGAACACTGAAGCTTTCTTT.

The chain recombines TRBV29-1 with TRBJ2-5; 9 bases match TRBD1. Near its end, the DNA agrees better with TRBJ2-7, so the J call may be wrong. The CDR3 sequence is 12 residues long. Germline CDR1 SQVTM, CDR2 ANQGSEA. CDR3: CSGGTGNTEQYF. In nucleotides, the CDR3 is TGCAGCGGGGGGACAGGGAACACCGAGCAGTACTTC.

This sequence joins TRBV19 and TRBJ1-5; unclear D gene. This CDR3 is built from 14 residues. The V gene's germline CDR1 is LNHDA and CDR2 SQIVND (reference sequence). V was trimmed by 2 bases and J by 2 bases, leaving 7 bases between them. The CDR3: CASSISGGNQPQHF. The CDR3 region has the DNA TGTGCCAGTAGTATAAGCGGTGGCAATCAGCCCCAGCATTTT.

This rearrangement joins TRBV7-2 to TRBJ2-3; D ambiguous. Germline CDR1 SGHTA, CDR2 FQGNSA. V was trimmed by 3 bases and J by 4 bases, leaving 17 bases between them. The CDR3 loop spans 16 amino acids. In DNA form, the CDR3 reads TGTGCCAGCAGCTTGAGTACAGAGTACTTCGCAGATACGCAGTATTTT. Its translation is CASSLSTEYFADTQYF. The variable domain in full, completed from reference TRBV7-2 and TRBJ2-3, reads GAGVSQSPSNKVTEKGKDVELRCDPISGHTALYWYRQSLGQGLEFLIYFQGNSAPDKSGLPSDRFSAERTGGSVSTLTIQRTQQEDSAVYLCASSLSTEYFADTQYFGPGTRLTVL.

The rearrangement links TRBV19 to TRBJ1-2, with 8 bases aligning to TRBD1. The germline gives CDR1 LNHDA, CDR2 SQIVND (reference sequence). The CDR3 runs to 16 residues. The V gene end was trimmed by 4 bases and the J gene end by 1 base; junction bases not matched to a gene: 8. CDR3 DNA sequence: TGTGCCAGTAGTACCAGGACAGGGTGGAGTAACTATGGCTACACCTTC. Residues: CASSTRTGWSNYGYTF.

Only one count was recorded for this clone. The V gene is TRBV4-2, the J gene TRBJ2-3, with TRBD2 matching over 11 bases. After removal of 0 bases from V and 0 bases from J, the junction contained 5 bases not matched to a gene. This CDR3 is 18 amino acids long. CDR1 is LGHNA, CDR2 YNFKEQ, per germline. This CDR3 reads CASSQEASGRLSTDTQYF. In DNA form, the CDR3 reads TGTGCCAGCAGCCAAGAGGCTAGCGGGAGGCTAAGCACAGATACGCAGTATTTT.

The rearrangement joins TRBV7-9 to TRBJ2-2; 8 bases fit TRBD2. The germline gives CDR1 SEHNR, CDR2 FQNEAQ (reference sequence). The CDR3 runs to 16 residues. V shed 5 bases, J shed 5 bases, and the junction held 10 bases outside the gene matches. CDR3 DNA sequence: TGTGCCAGCAGCCCCCCGGGACTAGGCGGGACCGGGGAGCTGTTTTTT. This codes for CASSPPGLGGTGELFF.

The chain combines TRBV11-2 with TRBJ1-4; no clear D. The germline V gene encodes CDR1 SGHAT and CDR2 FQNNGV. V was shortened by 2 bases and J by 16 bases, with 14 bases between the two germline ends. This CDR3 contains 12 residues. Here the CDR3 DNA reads TGTGCCAGCAGCTTATTGGAGTCGAAGAGGTTTTTT. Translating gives CASSLLESKRFF.

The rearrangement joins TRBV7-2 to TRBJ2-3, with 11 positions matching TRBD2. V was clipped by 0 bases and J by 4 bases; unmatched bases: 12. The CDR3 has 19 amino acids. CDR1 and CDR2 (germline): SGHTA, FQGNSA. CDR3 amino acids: CASSLAPPTSGSRPDTQYF. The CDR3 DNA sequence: TGTGCCAGCAGCTTAGCCCCCCCCACTAGCGGGAGTAGGCCAGATACGCAGTATTTT.

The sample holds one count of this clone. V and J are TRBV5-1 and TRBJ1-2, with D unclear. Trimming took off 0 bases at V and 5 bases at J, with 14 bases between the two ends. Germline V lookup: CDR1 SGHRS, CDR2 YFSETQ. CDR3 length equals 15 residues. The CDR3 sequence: CASSLAPGLGYGYTF. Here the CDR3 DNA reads TGCGCCAGCAGCTTGGCCCCGGGGTTGGGGTATGGCTACACCTTC.

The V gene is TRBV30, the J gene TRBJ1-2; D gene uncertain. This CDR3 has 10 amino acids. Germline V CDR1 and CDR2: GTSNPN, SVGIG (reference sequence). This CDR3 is CVCANYGYTF. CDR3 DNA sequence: TGTGTTTGTGCGAACTATGGCTACACCTTC.